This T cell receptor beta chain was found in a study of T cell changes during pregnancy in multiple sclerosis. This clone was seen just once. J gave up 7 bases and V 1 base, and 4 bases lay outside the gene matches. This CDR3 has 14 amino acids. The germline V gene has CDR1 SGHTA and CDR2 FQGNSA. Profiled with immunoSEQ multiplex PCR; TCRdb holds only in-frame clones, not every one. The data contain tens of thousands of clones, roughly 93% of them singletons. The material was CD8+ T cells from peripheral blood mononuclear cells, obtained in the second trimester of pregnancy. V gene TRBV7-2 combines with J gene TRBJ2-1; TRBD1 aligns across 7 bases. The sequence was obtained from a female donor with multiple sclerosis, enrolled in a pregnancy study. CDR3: CASSLDRGGNEQFF. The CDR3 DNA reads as TGTGCCAGCAGCTTAGACAGGGGCGGGAATGAGCAGTTCTTC.